Below, one T cell receptor beta chain is given with its context. PCR primers comprised 60 Vbeta and 13 Jbeta primers. The method was immunoSEQ multiplex PCR; TCRdb's version includes in-frame clones alone and lacks a portion of them. The data show approximately 270,000 clones, 75% to 90% seen once. These data come from a study of cytomegalovirus exposure and HLA in healthy donors. The V gene's germline CDR1 is SGHVS and CDR2 FNYEAQ. CDR3 length equals 18 residues. V lost 1 base, J lost 7 bases, and 11 bases stayed unmatched. The gene calls are TRBV7-6 and TRBJ2-1, with TRBD2 matching over 12 bases. The sample comprised PBMCs. This clonotype originated in a girl aged 2-10 years in good health and CMV-seronegative. CDR3 sequence (DNA): TGTGCCAGCAGCTTAGGGCTCCTAGCGGGAGGGCCCGGAAATGAGCAGTTCTTC. Translated, it gives CASSLGLLAGGPGNEQFF.